This TCR beta chain originates from a study of blood T cell repertoires in COVID-19. Looking at the study overall: Samples of COVID-19 (acute and convalescent) were obtained from the United States, Italy and Spain.

This CDR3 is built from 12 residues. Trimming took 0 bases from V and 8 from J, leaving 8 bases between them. CDR1 is SGHRS, CDR2 YFSETQ, per germline. Cohort allocation depended upon clinical history that participants reported. Cohort 3 donors were reported recovered after two negative PCRs, clearance, or symptom resolution. The table came from immunoSEQ multiplex PCR; TCRdb's copy has only in-frame clones and leaves some out. The sample gives 150,000 to 200,000 clones, about 90% of which show up once; roughly 9% is in the top ten. The V and J genes are TRBV5-1 and TRBJ1-1; D call uncertain. This sequence was found in a woman under 30 who had recovered from COVID-19. Sequences were obtained from PBMCs or T cells enriched from blood (not recorded which). CDR3 amino acids: CASSLGGREAFF. In DNA, the CDR3 is TGCGCCAGCAGCTTGGGAGGGAGAGAAGCTTTCTTT.